What follows are 15 T cell receptor beta chains derived from one specimen sequenced in a study of cytomegalovirus exposure and HLA in healthy donors. PCR was performed using 60 Vbeta and 13 Jbeta primers. Clones were sequenced by immunoSEQ multiplex PCR, and TCRdb holds only the in-frame ones, with some missing. The sample yields under 200,000 clones, roughly 80% seen once. The sequenced material came from PBMCs. The receptors were sampled from a girl aged 2 to 10 in good health and CMV-seropositive.

This chain links TRBV2 with TRBJ2-1; 7 bases are a match to TRBD2. The junction had 5 bases not matched to a gene; V was cut back by 6 bases and J by 6 bases. Germline CDR1 reads SNHLY; CDR2 reads FYNNEI. CDR3 size: 13 residues. The CDR3 nucleotides read TGTGCCAGCAGGATAGGACTAGGCAATGAGCAGTTCTTC. Its translation: CASRIGLGNEQFF.

The DNA for the CDR3 is TGTGCCTGGAGTGTACAACCCCCGCGACAGGGTTGGGGCGAGCAGTACTTC. It codes for CAWSVQPPRQGWGEQYF. The chain links TRBV30 to TRBJ2-5; 7 nucleotides line up with TRBD1. TRBJ2-7 matches the DNA end more closely, so the J call is doubtful. Germline lookup yields CDR1 GTSNPN and CDR2 SVGIG (reference sequence). The CDR3 totals 17 residues.

The chain uses TRBV6-4 and TRBJ2-5; 7 positions match TRBD2. In germline, CDR1 is MRHNA, CDR2 SNTAGT. J was trimmed by 5 bases and V by 7 bases; bases with no gene match: 7. The CDR3 has 13 residues. In DNA form, the CDR3 reads TGTGCCAGCATGGGGGAGGGCCGTGAGACCCAGTACTTC. It translates to CASMGEGRETQYF.

J is TRBJ1-1 and V is TRBV11-1; tentatively, D is TRBD1 (6 bases). CDR1 is SGHAT, CDR2 FQDESV, per germline (reference sequence). The V end was cut by 4 bases, the J end by 3 bases, with 27 bases between. This CDR3 region has 19 residues. CDR3 loop: CASSSLLRTAQGVDTEAFF. In DNA form, the CDR3 reads TGTGCCAGCAGCTCCCTATTACGGACAGCCCAAGGGGTGGACACTGAAGCTTTCTTT. Based on the CDR3 plus reference TRBV11-1 and TRBJ1-1, the full variable domain is EAEVAQSPRYKITEKSQAVAFWCDPISGHATLYWYRQILGQGPELLVQFQDESVVDDSQLPKDRFSAERLKGVDSTLKIQPAELGDSAMYLCASSSLLRTAQGVDTEAFFGQGTRLTVV.

V gene TRBV9 combines with J gene TRBJ1-1; 11 bases line up with TRBD1. The CDR3 length is 16 residues. Germline-derived CDR1 and CDR2 are SGDLS and YYNGEE. V was pared by 3 bases and J by 5 bases, with 9 bases of the junction left unmatched. The CDR3 protein is CASSGEWDRGRTEAFF. CDR3 nucleotide sequence: TGTGCCAGCAGCGGGGAATGGGACAGGGGGAGAACTGAAGCTTTCTTT.

This rearrangement joins TRBV5-4 to TRBJ2-2; D is undetermined. Germline CDR1 is SGHNT and CDR2 is YYREEE (reference sequence). This CDR3 region has 12 residues. Trimming took 0 bases from V and 6 from J, leaving 3 bases between them. The CDR3 sequence is CASSLGAGELFF. In DNA form, the CDR3 reads TGTGCCAGCAGCTTGGGCGCCGGGGAGCTGTTTTTT.

This chain connects TRBV6-5 to TRBJ1-5; D possibly corresponds to TRBD1 (6 bases). V shed 0 bases and J shed 2 bases, with 8 bases lying between them. The CDR3 runs to 15 residues. The germline gives CDR1 MNHEY, CDR2 SVGAGI. CDR3 nucleotide sequence: TGTGCCAGCAGTTACTCGGCAGGGGGCAATCAGCCCCAGCATTTT. Its translation: CASSYSAGGNQPQHF.

V usage is TRBV30 and J usage is TRBJ1-5, with D possibly being TRBD1 (6 bases). Germline V gives CDR1 GTSNPN, CDR2 SVGIG (reference sequence). The germline V and J ends were trimmed by 4 bases and 7 bases, with 11 bases remaining between them. The CDR3 extends over 12 amino acids. The CDR3 protein is CAWNRGGQPQHF. As DNA, the CDR3 is TGTGCCTGGAATCGGGGGGGCCAGCCCCAGCATTTT.

This clone was seen once. The chain uses TRBV11-2 and TRBJ1-5; D ambiguous. Trimming shortened V by 2 bases and J by 4 bases, and 18 bases separated the two germline ends. There are 17 residues in the CDR3. Germline CDR1 is SGHAT and CDR2 is FQNNGV. CDR3 coding DNA: TGTGCCAGCAGCTTAACCCCTATGAGAGGGCGAAATCAGCCCCAGCATTTT. Protein product: CASSLTPMRGRNQPQHF.

The chain employs TRBV15 and TRBJ2-3; D perhaps matches TRBD1 (5 bases). The V gene's germline CDR1 is LNHNV and CDR2 YYDKDF (reference sequence). Trimming took off 1 base at V and 6 bases at J, with 17 bases between the two ends. The CDR3 totals 16 residues. The CDR3 DNA follows: TGTGCCACCAGCAGAGGCGGCAGGGTACTAACGGATACGCAGTATTTT. Encoded protein: CATSRGGRVLTDTQYF.

This clone was found a few times. An end of the junction does not agree with germline; a read error may underlie this. V is TRBV7-9 and J is TRBJ1-2; the D gene is possibly TRBD1 (6 bases). Germline V gene lookup returns CDR1 SEHNR and CDR2 FQNEAQ (reference sequence). The CDR3 has 15 amino acids. The CDR3 DNA sequence: TGTGCCAGCAGCTTAGACAGGGCTTTTTTGTATGGCTACCCCTTC. Its translation is CASSLDRAFLYGYPF. The full variable domain, rest sourced from reference TRBV7-9 and TRBJ1-2, is DTGVSQNPRHKITKRGQNVTFRCDPISEHNRLYWYRQTLGQGPEFLTYFQNEAQLEKSRLLSDRFSAERPKGSFSTLEIQRTEQGDSAMYLCASSLDRAFLYGYPFGSGTRLTVV.

The rearrangement links TRBV4-2 to TRBJ1-4, with D maybe TRBD1 (5 bases). In germline, CDR1 is LGHNA, CDR2 YNFKEQ. The V end lost 0 bases, the J end lost 8 bases, and 13 bases lay between the germline ends. This CDR3 is 15 amino acids long. The CDR3 is CASSQDGREGEKLFF. The CDR3, as DNA: TGTGCCAGCAGCCAAGACGGCAGGGAGGGAGAAAAACTGTTTTTT.

This chain uses TRBV5-6 with TRBJ2-2, with 14 bases aligning to TRBD2. Germline values: CDR1 SGHDT, CDR2 YYEEEE. The J segment lost 5 bases and the V segment lost 4 bases, leaving 4 bases of the junction unmatched. The CDR3 contains 16 residues. Written as DNA, the CDR3 is TGTGCCAGCAGCCGGACTAGCGGGAGGTGGACCGGGGAGCTGTTTTTT. Translation: CASSRTSGRWTGELFF.

A note on this clone: This sample also contains other DNA sequences that code for the same CDR3. The chain combines TRBV4-1 with TRBJ1-5, with D possibly matching TRBD1 (5 bases). The V end lost 0 bases, the J end lost 5 bases, and 8 bases lay between the germline ends. The V gene's germline CDR1 is MGHRA and CDR2 YSYEKL. CDR3 size: 14 residues. The CDR3 DNA reads as TGCGCCAGCAGCCAAGATCCCAGGGATCAGCCCCAGCATTTT. It encodes CASSQDPRDQPQHF.

This rearrangement joins TRBV18 to TRBJ1-1, with TRBD1 identical over 9 bases. The trim removed 5 bases at V and 7 bases at J, leaving 8 bases unmatched. This CDR3 is built from 14 residues. Germline V gene lookup returns CDR1 KGHSH and CDR2 LQKENI. The DNA of the CDR3 is TGTGCCAGCTCAGCGGGGACAGGGTCTTATGAAGCTTTCTTT. Amino acids: CASSAGTGSYEAFF.